These 21 T cell receptor beta chains originate from one sample sequenced in a study of shared clonotypes between healthy human individuals. Assay used: immunoSEQ multiplex PCR; TCRdb lists only in-frame clones, some missing. The table includes roughly 2.1 million clones, 93% detected once. As defined, naive CD8 cells were CD45RO-negative and positively selected for CCR7, with terminally differentiated effector memory CD45RA+ cells excluded. Material: naive CD8+ T cells from PBMCs. The receptors derive from a young man in good health. Some clones in this sample may be carry-over from other donors' samples.

This chain links TRBV7-2 with TRBJ2-3; perhaps TRBD2 as D (5 bases). Deletions cut 1 base from V and 6 bases from J, with 14 bases between. Germline CDR1 SGHTA, CDR2 FQGNSA. CDR3 size: 15 residues. The chain's CDR3 is CASSLGGRFLDTQYF. CDR3 nucleotide sequence: TGTGCCAGCAGCTTAGGAGGGCGGTTCTTGGATACGCAGTATTTT.

The rearrangement joins TRBV5-6 to TRBJ1-1; D ambiguous. The V gene lost 1 base and the J gene lost 1 base, with 11 bases spanning the gap. The CDR3 has 15 residues. Germline V gene lookup returns CDR1 SGHDT and CDR2 YYEEEE. The CDR3 here is CASSLRWGTNTEAFF. The CDR3 nucleotides read TGTGCCAGCAGCTTGAGATGGGGTACGAACACTGAAGCTTTCTTT.

The chain carries TRBV27 and TRBJ2-2, with TRBD2 matching over 9 bases. Germline trimming cut 6 bases from V and 5 bases from J; bases unmatched to any gene: 7. In germline, CDR1 is MNHEY, CDR2 SMNVEV (reference sequence). This CDR3 spans 15 amino acids. This chain's CDR3 is CASRSGTSPTGELFF. The CDR3 DNA reads TGTGCCAGCAGGTCCGGGACTAGCCCAACCGGGGAGCTGTTTTTT.

This chain joins TRBV7-9 and TRBJ1-1; D might be TRBD1 (6 bases). Trimming pared 1 base from V and 5 bases from J, leaving 11 bases between. This CDR3 spans 14 amino acids. Germline assignment: CDR1 SEHNR and CDR2 FQNEAQ (reference sequence). Here the CDR3 reads CASSLVQGRTEAFF. In nucleotides, the CDR3 is TGTGCCAGCAGCTTAGTACAGGGAAGGACTGAAGCTTTCTTT.

V usage is TRBV11-2 and J usage is TRBJ2-5; tentatively, D is TRBD2 (5 bases). The CDR3 has 11 amino acids. Germline V lookup: CDR1 SGHAT, CDR2 FQNNGV. The ends were cut back, 3 bases at V and 12 bases at J, with 11 bases in the middle. In DNA, the CDR3 is TGTGCCAGCAGCTTCGGCGAGGGCAAGTACTTC. Encoded protein: CASSFGEGKYF.

This clone was observed a few times. This chain joins TRBV5-1 and TRBJ1-1; the match to TRBD1 covers 7 bases. The CDR3 contains 15 residues. Germline V gene data show CDR1 as SGHRS and CDR2 as YFSETQ. V lost 4 bases to trimming and J lost 0 bases; unmatched junction nucleotides: 6. This CDR3 is CASSRDSFMNTEAFF. CDR3 nucleotides: TGCGCCAGCAGCCGGGACAGCTTTATGAACACTGAAGCTTTCTTT. Full variable domain (outside the CDR3, taken from reference TRBV5-1 and TRBJ1-1): KAGVTQTPRYLIKTRGQQVTLSCSPISGHRSVSWYQQTPGQGLQFLFEYFSETQRNKGNFPGRFSGRQFSNSRSEMNVSTLELGDSALYLCASSRDSFMNTEAFFGQGTRLTVV.

This clone was recorded once. The V call is TRBV11-1, the J call TRBJ1-2, with D hard to call. CDR3 size: 15 residues. Trimming shortened V by 5 bases and J by 3 bases, and 16 bases separated the two germline ends. Germline V gene sequence: CDR1 SGHAT, CDR2 FQDESV (reference sequence). CDR3 in amino acids: CASSPPGGLDYGYTF. CDR3 DNA sequence: TGTGCCAGCAGCCCGCCGGGAGGGTTGGACTATGGCTACACCTTC.

The rearrangement links TRBV9 to TRBJ2-7; D possibly corresponds to TRBD1 (5 bases). Germline CDR1 reads SGDLS; CDR2 reads YYNGEE. The V gene lost 0 bases and the J gene lost 2 bases, with 12 bases spanning the gap. The CDR3 consists of 15 residues. The CDR3 bases are TGTGCCAGCAGCGTAGGAGATGGGGCTACCTACGAGCAGTACTTC. Protein product: CASSVGDGATYEQYF.

This clone was seen only once. This chain joins TRBV10-3 and TRBJ1-4; D uncertain. Germline CDR1 and CDR2: ENHRY and SYGVKD. The CDR3 is 12 residues long. The V end was cut by 8 bases, the J end by 7 bases, with 11 bases between. CDR3 amino acids: CAIPLRAEKLFF. The CDR3 DNA reads TGTGCCATCCCCCTACGAGCTGAAAAACTGTTTTTT.

The CDR3 loop reads CSARTGWPYEQYF. The CDR3 coding sequence is TGCAGCGCTCGGACAGGGTGGCCCTACGAGCAGTACTTC. This chain connects TRBV29-1 to TRBJ2-7, with 8 bases fitting TRBD1. Germline CDR1 and CDR2: SQVTM and ANQGSEA. J lost 2 bases, V lost 7 bases, and 7 bases had no gene match. This CDR3 is built from 13 residues.

This clone showed up just once. At the DNA level, this CDR3 is encoded by other sequences in the same sample as well. The genes are TRBV4-3 and TRBJ2-1, with 7 bases identical to TRBD2. The CDR3 covers 16 residues. Germline V CDR1 and CDR2: LGHNA, YSLEER. Unmatched junction bases numbered 6, after V lost 0 bases and J lost 4 bases. CDR3 region: CASSQDSSGAYNEQFF. In DNA form, the CDR3 reads TGCGCCAGCAGCCAAGACTCTAGCGGAGCTTACAATGAGCAGTTCTTC.

The rearrangement links TRBV4-1 to TRBJ2-7; TRBD2 is a possible D gene (5 bases). The CDR3 spans 14 residues. Trimming took 3 bases from V and 3 from J, leaving 12 bases between them. CDR1 is MGHRA and CDR2 is YSYEKL in the germline V gene. The CDR3 DNA reads TGCGCCAGCAGCCAGGGAACGGACTTCTACGAGCAGTACTTC. Translating it yields CASSQGTDFYEQYF.

The J gene is TRBJ2-7, the V gene TRBV19; maybe TRBD2 (6 bases). CDR1 is LNHDA and CDR2 is SQIVND in the germline V gene (reference sequence). Trimming took off 6 bases at V and 7 bases at J, with 16 bases between the two ends. This CDR3 has 13 amino acids. The CDR3 region is CASSFEGRREQYF. CDR3 nucleotide sequence: TGTGCCAGTAGCTTTGAAGGGAGGAGGGAGCAGTACTTC.

Points on this clone: A read error may explain this, as a much larger clone is one base away. Within the sample, other DNA sequences also encode this same CDR3. As DNA, the CDR3 is TGTGCCAGCAGCTTAGGAAACAATGAGCAGTTCTTC. Its translation is CASSLGNNEQFF. The chain has TRBV7-9 and TRBJ2-1, with D unclear. The CDR3 is made up of 12 amino acids. Germline values: CDR1 SEHNR, CDR2 FQNEAQ (reference sequence). Trimming took off 1 base at V and 5 bases at J, with 3 bases between the two ends.

The genes are TRBV28 and TRBJ1-2, with 8 bases identical to TRBD1. CDR1 is MDHEN, CDR2 SYDVKM, per germline. The V gene end was trimmed by 3 bases and the J gene end by 8 bases; junction bases not matched to a gene: 2. There are 12 residues in the CDR3. CDR3 sequence reads: CASSFRGRGYTF. The CDR3 DNA follows: TGTGCCAGCAGTTTCAGGGGGCGAGGCTACACCTTC.

The rearrangement joins TRBV7-3 to TRBJ2-2, with D unresolved. The V and J ends lost 5 bases and 2 bases respectively, with 6 bases between them. This CDR3 contains 13 residues. CDR1 SGHTA and CDR2 FQGTGA come from the germline V gene. The CDR3 DNA is TGTGCCAGCAGCCGAGATAACACCGGGGAGCTGTTTTTT. The encoded protein is CASSRDNTGELFF.

V is TRBV19 and J is TRBJ1-1; 8 nucleotides agree with TRBD1. CDR3 length: 14 amino acids. Germline V gives CDR1 LNHDA, CDR2 SQIVND (reference sequence). The junction had 9 bases not matched to a gene; V was cut back by 6 bases and J by 6 bases. CDR3 DNA: TGTGCCAGTAGCGTTTCAGGGGGCGGGCCTGAAGCTTTCTTT. Translated, it gives CASSVSGGGPEAFF.

This chain connects TRBV7-9 to TRBJ2-2; D uncertain. The CDR3 has 15 amino acids. Trimming removed 4 bases from V and 6 bases from J, with 15 bases in between. CDR1 and CDR2 from the germline V gene are SEHNR and FQNEAQ (reference sequence). This CDR3 reads CASSSLPAAAGELFF. The CDR3 nucleotides are TGTGCCAGCAGCTCTTTACCCGCGGCGGCCGGGGAGCTGTTTTTT.

This clone appeared a single time. The rearrangement uses TRBV9 and TRBJ1-5, with D perhaps TRBD1 (5 bases). There are 13 residues in the CDR3. Trimming left V 4 bases short and J 4 bases short, with 9 bases between. From germline, CDR1 is SGDLS and CDR2 YYNGEE. The CDR3 bases are TGTGCCAGCAGCCCGGACATAAATCAGCCCCAGCATTTT. This gives the protein CASSPDINQPQHF.

This sequence joins TRBV5-3 and TRBJ1-2; D is undetermined. TRBV5-3 carries the ORF label, with uncertain function. V was clipped by 1 base and J by 0 bases, with 13 bases between them. The CDR3 is 16 amino acids. The chain's CDR3 is CARSLLGRKANYGYTF. As DNA, the CDR3 is TGTGCCAGAAGCTTGCTGGGCAGGAAAGCTAACTATGGCTACACCTTC.

The V call is TRBV27, the J call TRBJ2-1; TRBD1 matches 11 bases. CDR3 length equals 16 residues. J gave up 6 bases and V 4 bases, and 8 bases lay outside the gene matches. In germline, CDR1 is MNHEY, CDR2 SMNVEV (reference sequence). CDR3 region: CASSSLTDRGPNEQFF. The CDR3 nucleotides are TGTGCCAGCAGTTCACTAACGGACAGGGGGCCCAATGAGCAGTTCTTC.